A selection of T cell receptor beta chains follows, all from one sample in a study of cytomegalovirus exposure and HLA in healthy donors. TCRdb keeps only in-frame clones here, not all; method: immunoSEQ multiplex PCR. This table has roughly 180,000 clones, 81% appearing once. The sequencing sample was made of PBMCs. Receptors originate from a woman under 30 in good health and CMV-seropositive. The CDR3 runs from the conserved cysteine through the conserved F or W. The order of the fields is D gene, clone size, V gene, J gene, CDR3 DNA, CDR3 protein. D genes are given only for firm matches. Only part of the rows carry a size: once, few, many, or a class if the clone is expanded.

d_gene: TRBD1
abundance: -
v_gene: TRBV9
j_gene: TRBJ2-5
CDR3nt: TGTGCCAGCAGCGCGGGGGGGACAGGGGGCGAGACCCAGTACTTC
CDR3aa: CASSAGGTGGETQYF

d_gene: -
abundance: once
v_gene: TRBV6-1
j_gene: TRBJ1-4
CDR3nt: TGTGCCAGCAGGACAGGATTAAATGAAAAACTGTTTTTT
CDR3aa: CASRTGLNEKLFF

d_gene: -
abundance: -
v_gene: TRBV29-1
j_gene: TRBJ1-1
CDR3nt: TGCAGCGTTTCCGAGACAGTGAACACTGAAGCTTTCTTT
CDR3aa: CSVSETVNTEAFF

d_gene: -
abundance: -
v_gene: TRBV15
j_gene: TRBJ2-3
CDR3nt: TGTGCCACCAGCAGGGGAGGCGGGGAAAGAGTAGATACGCAGTATTTT
CDR3aa: CATSRGGGERVDTQYF

d_gene: -
abundance: once
v_gene: TRBV10-2
j_gene: TRBJ1-1
CDR3nt: TGCGCCAGCAGTCCTCCCTTGTCGGGCACTGAAGCTTTCTTT
CDR3aa: CASSPPLSGTEAFF

d_gene: -
abundance: -
v_gene: TRBV7-9
j_gene: TRBJ2-7
CDR3nt: TGTGCCAGCAGCCCCTCGGCGGGCTACGAGCAGTACTTC
CDR3aa: CASSPSAGYEQYF

d_gene: TRBD1
abundance: -
v_gene: TRBV6-9
j_gene: TRBJ1-4
CDR3nt: TGTGCCAGCATCCTCGACGGGACAGGGAACGAAAAACTGTTTTTT
CDR3aa: CASILDGTGNEKLFF

d_gene: -
abundance: -
v_gene: TRBV5-8
j_gene: TRBJ1-1
CDR3nt: TGTGCCAGCAGCCTCAGCCAGGAGGGGCGAAGGGAAGCTTTCTTT
CDR3aa: CASSLSQEGRREAFF

d_gene: -
abundance: -
v_gene: TRBV28
j_gene: TRBJ1-5
CDR3nt: TGTGCCAGCAGATCCAAAGGGGTCAATCAGCCCCAGCATTTT
CDR3aa: CASRSKGVNQPQHF

d_gene: -
abundance: -
v_gene: TRBV4-1
j_gene: TRBJ1-1
CDR3nt: TGCGCCAGCAGCAACAGACAGCTGAACACTGAAGCTTTCTTT
CDR3aa: CASSNRQLNTEAFF

d_gene: -
abundance: -
v_gene: TRBV11-2
j_gene: TRBJ1-5
CDR3nt: TGTGCCAGCAGCCGCATTGGGGGGAAAGATCAGCCCCAGCATTTT
CDR3aa: CASSRIGGKDQPQHF

d_gene: TRBD1
abundance: -
v_gene: TRBV9
j_gene: TRBJ2-1
CDR3nt: TGTGCCAGCAGCGTAGGGACAGGGGCCCAGTACAATGAGCAGTTCTTC
CDR3aa: CASSVGTGAQYNEQFF

d_gene: -
abundance: -
v_gene: TRBV5-1
j_gene: TRBJ1-1
CDR3nt: TGCGCCAGCAGCTTGTCCGACAGGTCGAACACTGAAGCTTTCTTT
CDR3aa: CASSLSDRSNTEAFF

d_gene: -
abundance: -
v_gene: TRBV14
j_gene: TRBJ2-7
CDR3nt: TGTGCCAGCAGCCGAAGTGAGGGGGTTGGCAGGTTTGGAGAGCAGTACTTC
CDR3aa: CASSRSEGVGRFGEQYF

d_gene: -
abundance: -
v_gene: TRBV18
j_gene: TRBJ1-2
CDR3nt: TGTGCCAGCTCACCACCCGCAGGGATGGACTATGGCTACACCTTC
CDR3aa: CASSPPAGMDYGYTF

d_gene: -
abundance: -
v_gene: TRBV9
j_gene: TRBJ1-1
CDR3nt: TGTGCCAGCGGCCAAGCGGAGACGGTGAACACTGAAGCTTTCTTT
CDR3aa: CASGQAETVNTEAFF

d_gene: -
abundance: -
v_gene: TRBV2
j_gene: TRBJ1-1
CDR3nt: TGTGCCAGCAGCCGGGACAATCTGAACACTGAAGCTTTCTTT
CDR3aa: CASSRDNLNTEAFF

d_gene: -
abundance: -
v_gene: TRBV6-5
j_gene: TRBJ1-2
CDR3nt: TGTGCCAGCAGTTACTCGAGAAGTGACTATGGCTACACCTTC
CDR3aa: CASSYSRSDYGYTF

d_gene: TRBD2
abundance: -
v_gene: TRBV29-1
j_gene: TRBJ2-3
CDR3nt: TGCAGCGGGGGGGAGGGCGCCTCAACCCCGCAGTATTTT
CDR3aa: CSGGEGASTPQYF

d_gene: -
abundance: -
v_gene: TRBV5-1
j_gene: TRBJ1-1
CDR3nt: TGCGCCAGCAGCCAAGACACGATGAACACTGAAGCTTTCTTT
CDR3aa: CASSQDTMNTEAFF

d_gene: -
abundance: -
v_gene: TRBV4-2
j_gene: TRBJ1-4
CDR3nt: TGTGCCAGCAGCCCCCCCCGCGGCGCGACTAATGAAAAACTGTTTTTT
CDR3aa: CASSPPRGATNEKLFF

d_gene: -
abundance: -
v_gene: TRBV4-1
j_gene: TRBJ2-7
CDR3nt: TGCGCCAGCAGCCAGGGGGCCTCCTACGAGCAGTACTTC
CDR3aa: CASSQGASYEQYF

d_gene: -
abundance: -
v_gene: TRBV9
j_gene: TRBJ1-1
CDR3nt: TGTGCCAGCAGCCGTGGGGAGGGCGGAGGGAACACTGAAGCTTTCTTT
CDR3aa: CASSRGEGGGNTEAFF

d_gene: -
abundance: -
v_gene: TRBV11-2
j_gene: TRBJ2-2
CDR3nt: TGTGCCAGCAGCTTAAGCGGCTCACTCGGGGAGCTGTTTTTT
CDR3aa: CASSLSGSLGELFF

d_gene: TRBD1
abundance: -
v_gene: TRBV14
j_gene: TRBJ2-3
CDR3nt: TGTGCCAGCAGCCCCTGGACAGGAACTAGCACAGATACGCAGTATTTT
CDR3aa: CASSPWTGTSTDTQYF

d_gene: -
abundance: -
v_gene: TRBV11-3
j_gene: TRBJ1-1
CDR3nt: TGTGCCAGCAGCTTGAATCGAGCGAATACTGAAGCTTTCTTT
CDR3aa: CASSLNRANTEAFF

d_gene: TRBD2
abundance: few
v_gene: TRBV18
j_gene: TRBJ2-2
CDR3nt: TGTGCCAGCTCACCGGCTAGCGGGCAAACCGGGGAGCTGTTTTTT
CDR3aa: CASSPASGQTGELFF

d_gene: TRBD2
abundance: -
v_gene: TRBV11-3
j_gene: TRBJ2-5
CDR3nt: TGTGCCAGCAGCTTAGGTTCTAGCGGGACGAATTCGAAAGAGACCCAGTACTTC
CDR3aa: CASSLGSSGTNSKETQYF

d_gene: -
abundance: -
v_gene: TRBV7-6
j_gene: TRBJ1-1
CDR3nt: TGTGCCAGCAGCTTAGATGTCGGCACTGGGGCGAACACTGAAGCTTTCTTT
CDR3aa: CASSLDVGTGANTEAFF

d_gene: TRBD1
abundance: -
v_gene: TRBV9
j_gene: TRBJ1-2
CDR3nt: TGTGCCAGCAGCGTCGGGACAGGGGACGGCTACACCTTC
CDR3aa: CASSVGTGDGYTF

d_gene: TRBD1
abundance: -
v_gene: TRBV7-9
j_gene: TRBJ1-4
CDR3nt: TGTGCCAGCAGTCCCGGACAGGGCCATGAAAAACTGTTTTTT
CDR3aa: CASSPGQGHEKLFF

d_gene: -
abundance: few
v_gene: TRBV6-1
j_gene: TRBJ1-2
CDR3nt: TGTGCCATGGGAGCCCGGAGCTATGGCTACACCTTC
CDR3aa: CAMGARSYGYTF

d_gene: -
abundance: -
v_gene: TRBV18
j_gene: TRBJ1-2
CDR3nt: TGTGCCAGCTCACCAGATCAGGTAGCTAACTATGGCTACACCTTC
CDR3aa: CASSPDQVANYGYTF

d_gene: -
abundance: -
v_gene: TRBV21-1
j_gene: TRBJ2-3
CDR3nt: TGTGCCAGCAACAACCGCTCTACGGACAGCTCCACAGATACGCAGTATTTT
CDR3aa: CASNNRSTDSSTDTQYF

d_gene: -
abundance: -
v_gene: TRBV5-1
j_gene: TRBJ2-4
CDR3nt: TGCGCCAGCAGCTTGGGTTCGGGGGTGGTAAGAAACATTCAGTACTTC
CDR3aa: CASSLGSGVVRNIQYF

d_gene: TRBD1
abundance: once
v_gene: TRBV5-1
j_gene: TRBJ1-3
CDR3nt: TGCGCCAGCAGCTTGGACACAGGGGGTGGAAACACCATATATTTT
CDR3aa: CASSLDTGGGNTIYF

d_gene: -
abundance: -
v_gene: TRBV7-9
j_gene: TRBJ1-1
CDR3nt: TGTGCCAGCAGCCGTTCGTTTGGCGCAGGACAGAACACTGAAGCTTTCTTT
CDR3aa: CASSRSFGAGQNTEAFF

d_gene: -
abundance: -
v_gene: TRBV28
j_gene: TRBJ1-6
CDR3nt: TGTGCCAGCAGCGTTTCCTATAATTCACCCCTCCACTTT
CDR3aa: CASSVSYNSPLHF

d_gene: -
abundance: -
v_gene: TRBV27
j_gene: TRBJ2-1
CDR3nt: TGTGCCAGCACGGCCGGTTTAGGGGGATACAATGAGCAGTTCTTC
CDR3aa: CASTAGLGGYNEQFF

d_gene: TRBD2
abundance: -
v_gene: TRBV6-4
j_gene: TRBJ2-1
CDR3nt: TGTGCCAGCAGTTCATCCGCGGGGGGGCCTGATGAGCAGTTCTTC
CDR3aa: CASSSSAGGPDEQFF

d_gene: -
abundance: once
v_gene: TRBV5-1
j_gene: TRBJ2-1
CDR3nt: TGCGCCAGCAGCTTGGCCGGGATATACAATGAGCAGTTCTTC
CDR3aa: CASSLAGIYNEQFF

d_gene: -
abundance: -
v_gene: TRBV5-4
j_gene: TRBJ2-4
CDR3nt: TGTGCCAGCAGCTTGGCGGGAGCCAAAAACATTCAGTACTTC
CDR3aa: CASSLAGAKNIQYF

d_gene: -
abundance: -
v_gene: TRBV5-1
j_gene: TRBJ1-1
CDR3nt: TGCGCCAGCAGCCCGACAGCTCTGAACACTGAAGCTTTCTTT
CDR3aa: CASSPTALNTEAFF

d_gene: -
abundance: -
v_gene: TRBV2
j_gene: TRBJ1-3
CDR3nt: TGTGCCAGCAGGGCAGGCCCTGGAAACACCATATATTTT
CDR3aa: CASRAGPGNTIYF

d_gene: -
abundance: -
v_gene: TRBV28
j_gene: TRBJ1-4
CDR3nt: TGTGCCAGCAGGGAAGGACAGACTAATGAAAAACTGTTTTTT
CDR3aa: CASREGQTNEKLFF

d_gene: TRBD1
abundance: -
v_gene: TRBV7-8
j_gene: TRBJ1-5
CDR3nt: TGTGCCAGCAGGATCCTCCGGGGACAGGGGTCGGATCAGCCCCAGCATTTT
CDR3aa: CASRILRGQGSDQPQHF

d_gene: -
abundance: -
v_gene: TRBV11-2
j_gene: TRBJ1-6
CDR3nt: TGTGCCAGCAGCGCACAGGGAAATTCACCCCTCCACTTT
CDR3aa: CASSAQGNSPLHF

d_gene: TRBD1
abundance: -
v_gene: TRBV29-1
j_gene: TRBJ2-7
CDR3nt: TGCAGCGTTGACCCACAGGGGTCCTACGAGCAGTACTTC
CDR3aa: CSVDPQGSYEQYF

d_gene: TRBD1
abundance: -
v_gene: TRBV2
j_gene: TRBJ2-6
CDR3nt: TGTGCCAGCACCCCCGGGACAGGCCACTCTGGGGCCAACGTCCTGACTTTC
CDR3aa: CASTPGTGHSGANVLTF

d_gene: -
abundance: -
v_gene: TRBV20-1
j_gene: TRBJ1-2
CDR3nt: TGCAGTACAACAGGGAACTATGGCTACACCTTC
CDR3aa: CSTTGNYGYTF

d_gene: TRBD2
abundance: -
v_gene: TRBV19
j_gene: TRBJ2-5
CDR3nt: TGTGCCAGTAGGGGCGGGGGAACGGGGCAAGAGACCCAGTACTTC
CDR3aa: CASRGGGTGQETQYF

d_gene: TRBD2
abundance: -
v_gene: TRBV9
j_gene: TRBJ2-1
CDR3nt: TGTGCCAGCAGCGGCGGGGGGTTTGCCTACAATGAGCAGTTCTTC
CDR3aa: CASSGGGFAYNEQFF

d_gene: -
abundance: -
v_gene: TRBV15
j_gene: TRBJ1-4
CDR3nt: TGTGCCACTTCTGGCGGGCGAGGGGAAAAACTGTTTTTT
CDR3aa: CATSGGRGEKLFF

d_gene: TRBD1
abundance: -
v_gene: TRBV6-1
j_gene: TRBJ2-6
CDR3nt: TGTGCCAGCAGTGAAGGACAGGGTGGGGCCAACGTCCTGACTTTC
CDR3aa: CASSEGQGGANVLTF

d_gene: -
abundance: -
v_gene: TRBV6-5
j_gene: TRBJ1-1
CDR3nt: TGTGCCAGCAGGTCGGGGGGCAGCGCTTTCTTT
CDR3aa: CASRSGGSAFF

d_gene: -
abundance: -
v_gene: TRBV7-2
j_gene: TRBJ1-2
CDR3nt: TGTGCCAGCAGCCCCCAAGTAGGAGCTAACTATGGCTACACCTTC
CDR3aa: CASSPQVGANYGYTF

d_gene: -
abundance: -
v_gene: TRBV5-8
j_gene: TRBJ2-5
CDR3nt: TGTGCCAGCAGCAAGGGACCGGGCGGAGGGAGCGAGACCCAGTACTTC
CDR3aa: CASSKGPGGGSETQYF

d_gene: TRBD2
abundance: once
v_gene: TRBV4-2
j_gene: TRBJ2-7
CDR3nt: TGTGCCAGCAGCCAAGTTAAGATAGCGGGCTATGATCCCTACGAGCAGTACTTC
CDR3aa: CASSQVKIAGYDPYEQYF

d_gene: -
abundance: once
v_gene: TRBV5-1
j_gene: TRBJ1-2
CDR3nt: TGCGCCAGCAGCTTGGGTCGGGACTATGGCTACACCTTC
CDR3aa: CASSLGRDYGYTF